This T cell receptor beta chain was recovered during a study of OX40 agonist ivuxolimab in advanced cancers. The V and J ends lost 10 bases and 4 bases, in that order; junction bases with no gene match: 9. Germline V gene sequence: CDR1 MNHNY, CDR2 SVGAGI (reference sequence). The CDR3 extends over 13 amino acids. Assay used: immunoSEQ multiplex PCR; TCRdb lists only in-frame clones, some missing. The sample contains 65,000 to 75,000 clones, 89% of which appear only once. The J gene is TRBJ2-5, the V gene TRBV6-6, with 7 nucleotides matching TRBD1. This material consisted of CD4+ or CD8+ T cells sorted from blood, taken in a trial of the OX40 agonist ivuxolimab. The sequence came from an adult with an advanced solid tumor such as melanoma, head and neck, liver or kidney cancer. CDR3 sequence reads: CATRQGLIETQYF. The CDR3 DNA sequence: TGTGCCACCCGACAGGGTTTAATAGAGACCCAGTACTTC.